This is a list of T cell receptor beta chains from one sample in a study of blood T cell repertoires in COVID-19. The method was immunoSEQ multiplex PCR; TCRdb's version includes in-frame clones alone and lacks a portion of them. Among under 300,000 clones listed, about nine tenths were seen once. Sequenced input: peripheral blood. The receptor source for this set is a man in his sixties with acute or convalescent COVID-19. The CDR3 runs from the conserved cysteine through the conserved F or W. Each record gives: V gene, J gene, clone size, D gene, CDR3 DNA, CDR3 protein. A D gene is named only where the DNA matches it firmly. Clone sizes are given selectively: once, few, many, or a class where the clone is expanded.

TRBV11-3	TRBJ2-1	once	TRBD1	TGTGCCAGCAGCCCACGGACAGGCGACAATGAGCAGTTCTTC	CASSPRTGDNEQFF
TRBV2	TRBJ2-3	NA	TRBD2	TGTGCCAGCAGTGGGACTAGCGGGAGACGAACAGATACGCAGTATTTT	CASSGTSGRRTDTQYF
TRBV6-5	TRBJ2-7	NA	TRBD2	TGTGCCAGCCAGCGGGGCGCCTCCTACGAGCAGTACTTC	CASQRGASYEQYF
TRBV15	TRBJ1-5	NA	NA	TGTGCCACCAGCACCGGACAGCGTGATCAGCCCCAGCATTTT	CATSTGQRDQPQHF
TRBV9	TRBJ1-4	NA	TRBD1	TGTGCCAGCAGCGTATTAGGACAGGGAAACGAAAAACTGTTTTTT	CASSVLGQGNEKLFF
TRBV7-2	TRBJ1-1	NA	NA	TGTGCCAGCAGCTTTAATCCGAACACTGAAGCTTTCTTT	CASSFNPNTEAFF
TRBV7-2	TRBJ2-2	NA	TRBD1	TGTGCCAGCAGCGCGCGGGACAGGGGTGAGACCGGGGAGCTGTTTTTT	CASSARDRGETGELFF
TRBV7-2	TRBJ1-4	NA	TRBD1	TGTGCCAGCAGCAGAAGGACAGGGTGGGGTGAAAAACTGTTTTTT	CASSRRTGWGEKLFF
TRBV28	TRBJ1-3	NA	NA	TGTGCCAGCAGTTCGGGGGGGTTCGTCTCCGGAAACACCATATATTTT	CASSSGGFVSGNTIYF
TRBV4-2	TRBJ1-5	NA	NA	TGTGCCAGCAGCCAATCTGAAGCCCAGCCCCAGCATTTT	CASSQSEAQPQHF
TRBV7-3	TRBJ2-1	NA	TRBD2	TGTGCCAGCAGCCCGACTAGCGGGTTTGAGCAGTTCTTC	CASSPTSGFEQFF
TRBV5-1	TRBJ2-1	NA	TRBD2	TGCGCCAGTGACCTCAGCGGGAACCCCTACAATGAGCAGTTCTTC	CASDLSGNPYNEQFF
TRBV7-9	TRBJ2-3	NA	NA	TGTGCCAGCAGGGCCTTGTGGTTGGGAGAGAAGACAGATACGCAGTATTTT	CASRALWLGEKTDTQYF
TRBV28	TRBJ2-7	NA	TRBD2	TGTGCCAGCAGTTTGGATGGCGGATCGGGGGGGTACGAGCAGTACTTC	CASSLDGGSGGYEQYF
TRBV19	TRBJ2-1	NA	NA	TGTGCCAGTAGTCCCGGGGGTCCCTACAATGAGCAGTTCTTC	CASSPGGPYNEQFF
TRBV6-4	TRBJ2-1	NA	TRBD2	TGTGCCAGCAGTTTAACTAGCGGGAGAGGCAATGAGCAGTTCTTC	CASSLTSGRGNEQFF
TRBV9	TRBJ1-1	few	NA	TGTGCCAGCAATAGGGAGGGACTGGGGGCGGCTGAAGCTTTCTTT	CASNREGLGAAEAFF
TRBV11-3	TRBJ1-1	NA	NA	TGTGCCAGCAGCTTCAGGGGCGCGTCCGCTGAAGCTTTCTTT	CASSFRGASAEAFF
TRBV7-2	TRBJ1-6	NA	TRBD1	TGTGCCAGCAGCCTACTCGGGGGACAGCGGCCTTCACCCCTCCACTTT	CASSLLGGQRPSPLHF
TRBV28	TRBJ2-1	NA	NA	TGTGCCAGCAGACCCGACAGCTCCTACAATGAGCAGTTCTTC	CASRPDSSYNEQFF
TRBV4-2	TRBJ1-1	few	TRBD1	TGTGCCAGCAGCCGCCCAACAGGGGAGGCGACTGAAGCTTTCTTT	CASSRPTGEATEAFF
TRBV5-1	TRBJ2-7	NA	TRBD1	TGCGCCAGCACGCCGGGACAGGGTCCCTACGAGCAGTACTTC	CASTPGQGPYEQYF
TRBV9	TRBJ2-7	NA	TRBD2	TGTGCCAGCAGCGTAGGTATCAGCGGGAGCTCCTACGAGCAGTACTTC	CASSVGISGSSYEQYF
TRBV5-6	TRBJ2-7	once	TRBD1	TGTGCCAGCAGCTTGCCAGGGGGCAGCTTCGCCGAGCAGTACTTC	CASSLPGGSFAEQYF
TRBV7-6	TRBJ1-5	NA	TRBD1	TGTGCCAGCAGCTTTAGACAGGGGGAACAGCCCCAGCATTTT	CASSFRQGEQPQHF
TRBV10-3	TRBJ1-5	NA	TRBD1	TGTGCCATCAGTGCGGGACAGGGGGCAAGGCCCCAGCATTTT	CAISAGQGARPQHF
TRBV28	TRBJ2-1	NA	TRBD2	TGTGCCAGCAGTTTATTGCGCCCTCTGGCGGGAGGCTTGGATGAGCAGTTCTTC	CASSLLRPLAGGLDEQFF
TRBV5-1	TRBJ1-4	NA	NA	TGCGCCAGCAGCTTGGACGGCCCCAGGGCTGGTGAAAAACTGTTTTTT	CASSLDGPRAGEKLFF
TRBV28	TRBJ2-1	NA	TRBD2	TGTGCCAGCAGTTTAGTAGCGGGAGGGCCCTATGAGCAGTTCTTC	CASSLVAGGPYEQFF
TRBV11-1	TRBJ2-1	once	TRBD2	TGTGCCAGCAGCGCTAGCGGGAGTAGGGCTGAGCAGTTCTTC	CASSASGSRAEQFF
TRBV29-1	TRBJ1-2	NA	NA	TGCAGCGTTGGTCCAGGGGAAGGCTATGGCTACACCTTC	CSVGPGEGYGYTF
TRBV10-3	TRBJ2-1	NA	TRBD1	TGTGCCATCACTCTGGACAGGTACAATGAGCAGTTCTTC	CAITLDRYNEQFF
TRBV28	TRBJ2-5	NA	TRBD2	TGTGCCAGCAGTACCCCCGGGAGGGTTCTAGAAGAGACCCAGTACTTC	CASSTPGRVLEETQYF
TRBV30	TRBJ1-4	NA	TRBD1	TGTGCTTGGGGGTGGACAGGGAATGAAAAACTGTTTTTT	CAWGWTGNEKLFF
TRBV4-2	TRBJ2-1	NA	TRBD2	TGTGCCAGCAGCCAAGATTTGGCATCCGCGGGAGAGCGGGACAATGAGCAGTTCTTC	CASSQDLASAGERDNEQFF
TRBV28	TRBJ2-7	NA	TRBD1	TGTGCCAGCAGGCCAAGACAGGGTTGGGGGTACGAGCAGTACTTC	CASRPRQGWGYEQYF
TRBV6-6	TRBJ1-5	NA	NA	TGTGCCAGCAGCGAGGACCCGCGGGCGGGTCAGCCCCAGCATTTT	CASSEDPRAGQPQHF
TRBV29-1	TRBJ2-7	NA	NA	TGCAGCGTTGAGAGGGGCAGGGGACCTCCCTACGAGCAGTACTTC	CSVERGRGPPYEQYF
TRBV5-1	TRBJ1-2	NA	NA	TGCGCCAGCAGCTTGGTAGCAGACTATGGCTACACCTTC	CASSLVADYGYTF
TRBV5-1	TRBJ2-5	NA	TRBD1	TGCGCCAGCAGCTTGGGGACAGGGGAAGAGACCCAGTACTTC	CASSLGTGEETQYF
TRBV30	TRBJ1-6	NA	NA	TGTGCCTGGAGTCAGAACAGGGATTCACCCCTCCACTTT	CAWSQNRDSPLHF
TRBV6-6	TRBJ1-1	NA	TRBD1	TGTGCCAGCAGTCGAGCCACAGGGGAAGGCACTGAAGCTTTCTTT	CASSRATGEGTEAFF
TRBV19	TRBJ2-7	once	TRBD1	TGTGCCAGTAGTATGCGACAGGGTCTCGGCGAGCAGTACTTC	CASSMRQGLGEQYF
TRBV6-1	TRBJ2-7	once	TRBD2	TGTGCCAGCAGTGAAGAATTAGCGGGAGGCTACGAGCAGTACTTC	CASSEELAGGYEQYF
TRBV6-6	TRBJ1-5	NA	TRBD1	TGTGCCAGCAGTCCGGGAGGGGGCGTCAATCAGCCCCAGCATTTT	CASSPGGGVNQPQHF
TRBV6-2/TRBV6-3	TRBJ2-7	NA	TRBD1	TGTGCCAGCAGTTACTCACAGGGGGGCTCCTACGAGCAGTACTTC	CASSYSQGGSYEQYF
TRBV19	TRBJ1-3	once	NA	TGTGCCAGTAGTCCCGTCGGGGTTAACGCTGGAAACACCATATATTTT	CASSPVGVNAGNTIYF
TRBV27	TRBJ1-5	NA	TRBD1	TGTGCCAGCAGTTCAACGGGACAGGGCTATAGCAATCAGCCCCAGCATTTT	CASSSTGQGYSNQPQHF
TRBV29-1	TRBJ1-1	NA	NA	TGCAGCGGGGGCCGTTCGGCGGACACTGAAGCTTTCTTT	CSGGRSADTEAFF
TRBV12-3/TRBV12-4	TRBJ1-2	NA	NA	TGTGCCAGCAGTTTAGCGCTAGGGGAAAACTTC	CASSLALGENF
TRBV5-1	TRBJ1-1	NA	NA	TGCGCCAGCAGCTTGGACGGGGGGGACACTGAAGCTTTCTTT	CASSLDGGDTEAFF
TRBV24-1	TRBJ2-1	NA	NA	TGTGCCACCAGTGATCCCATGCGGCTGAGCGGGTCCCGCTACAATGAGCAGTTCTTC	CATSDPMRLSGSRYNEQFF
TRBV11-3	TRBJ2-1	NA	NA	TGTGCCAGCAGCTTAGGGGCCCCTTACAATGAGCAGTTCTTC	CASSLGAPYNEQFF
TRBV30	TRBJ1-1	NA	NA	TGTGCCTGGAGTGTCGGTCGGGGAAACACTGAAGCTTTCTTT	CAWSVGRGNTEAFF
TRBV9	TRBJ2-1	NA	NA	TGTGCCAGCAGCCCAGGGGAGAATGAGCAGTTCTTC	CASSPGENEQFF
TRBV19	TRBJ1-4	once	NA	TGTGCCAGTAGTATGCGGGGGGCGGCAACTAATGAAAAACTGTTTTTT	CASSMRGAATNEKLFF
TRBV7-2	TRBJ1-1	NA	NA	TGTGCCAGCAGCTTATCTAGGCGTGGCACTGAAGCTTTCTTT	CASSLSRRGTEAFF